These T cell receptor beta chains were read from a single sample in a study of blood T cell repertoires in COVID-19. Sequencing used immunoSEQ multiplex PCR; TCRdb keeps in-frame clones, though not all of them. The sample includes about 94,000 clones, roughly 70% seen only once; the top ten take approximately 4.1%. Specimen: peripheral blood. Source of these receptors: a man between 65 and 80 years old with COVID-19, enrolled during active disease. Each CDR3 is given with its conserved first and last residue. Fields, in order: J gene, V gene, D gene, clone size, CDR3 DNA, CDR3 protein. D genes are given only for firm matches. Where a row states a size, it is once, few, many or the class of an expanded clone; other rows omit it.

J gene: TRBJ2-2; V gene: TRBV24-1; D gene: -; clone size: few; CDR3 DNA: TGTGCCACCAGTAAGGGGACAATTTCTAGGGAGCTGTTTTTT; CDR3 protein: CATSKGTISRELFF
J gene: TRBJ2-2; V gene: TRBV3-1/TRBV3-2; D gene: TRBD1; clone size: -; CDR3 DNA: TGTGCCAGCAGCCAAGATTGGACAGGGCTGAACACCGGGGAGCTGTTTTTT; CDR3 protein: CASSQDWTGLNTGELFF
J gene: TRBJ1-4; V gene: TRBV7-9; D gene: -; clone size: many; CDR3 DNA: TGTGCCAGCAGCTCGACACAGGATGAAAAACTGTTTTTT; CDR3 protein: CASSSTQDEKLFF
J gene: TRBJ1-2; V gene: TRBV9; D gene: TRBD1; clone size: few; CDR3 DNA: TGTGCCAGCAGCGTCGCCCTTTCTACAGGGGGCAGGGGCTACACCTTC; CDR3 protein: CASSVALSTGGRGYTF
J gene: TRBJ1-5; V gene: TRBV5-1; D gene: -; clone size: -; CDR3 DNA: TGCGCCAGCAGCGAGGAGTCTACGGGACAGCCCCAGCATTTT; CDR3 protein: CASSEESTGQPQHF
J gene: TRBJ1-3; V gene: TRBV15; D gene: TRBD1; clone size: -; CDR3 DNA: TGTGCCACCAGCAACGACAGGGCGTCGGGAAACACCATATATTTT; CDR3 protein: CATSNDRASGNTIYF
J gene: TRBJ2-3; V gene: TRBV3-1/TRBV3-2; D gene: TRBD1; clone size: -; CDR3 DNA: TGTGCCAGCAGCCACAGGGACAGAAAACCAGATACGCAGTATTTT; CDR3 protein: CASSHRDRKPDTQYF
J gene: TRBJ2-7; V gene: TRBV28; D gene: -; clone size: once; CDR3 DNA: TGTGCCAGCAGTTTCGTGGCTAGCCAACTCTCCTACGAGCAGTACTTC; CDR3 protein: CASSFVASQLSYEQYF
J gene: TRBJ1-4; V gene: TRBV28; D gene: TRBD1; clone size: -; CDR3 DNA: TGTGCCAGCAGTACCAGGGACAGGGGAGGTGAAAAACTGTTTTTT; CDR3 protein: CASSTRDRGGEKLFF
J gene: TRBJ2-1; V gene: TRBV7-6; D gene: TRBD2; clone size: -; CDR3 DNA: TGTGCCAGCAGCCAAGTTCCGGTGGGGCGGGAGGGATCCTACAATGAGCAGTTCTTC; CDR3 protein: CASSQVPVGREGSYNEQFF
J gene: TRBJ2-1; V gene: TRBV11-1; D gene: -; clone size: -; CDR3 DNA: TGTGCCAGCAGCACCGGGACCTACAATGAGCAGTTCTTC; CDR3 protein: CASSTGTYNEQFF
J gene: TRBJ1-2; V gene: TRBV7-2; D gene: -; clone size: few; CDR3 DNA: TGTGCCAGCAGCCACAGTCGTTGGTATGGCTACACCTTC; CDR3 protein: CASSHSRWYGYTF
J gene: TRBJ2-5; V gene: TRBV7-9; D gene: TRBD1; clone size: -; CDR3 DNA: TGTGCCAGCAGCACTGGACAGGGCTACGTAGAGACCCAGTACTTC; CDR3 protein: CASSTGQGYVETQYF
J gene: TRBJ2-1; V gene: TRBV11-2; D gene: -; clone size: few; CDR3 DNA: TGTGCCAGCAGCTTAGCTGGCGGGATGTGGTACAATGAGCAGTTCTTC; CDR3 protein: CASSLAGGMWYNEQFF
J gene: TRBJ1-1; V gene: TRBV30; D gene: TRBD1; clone size: -; CDR3 DNA: TGTGCCTGGAGGAAGGGACAGGGGAGGGTCACTGAAGCTTTCTTT; CDR3 protein: CAWRKGQGRVTEAFF
J gene: TRBJ2-2; V gene: TRBV2; D gene: TRBD2; clone size: -; CDR3 DNA: TGTGCCAGCAGTGAATTAGCGGGAGACACCGGGGAGCTGTTTTTT; CDR3 protein: CASSELAGDTGELFF
J gene: TRBJ2-1; V gene: TRBV5-1; D gene: -; clone size: -; CDR3 DNA: TGCGCCAGCAGCTTTCGAGCTTATCGGAATGAGCAGTTCTTC; CDR3 protein: CASSFRAYRNEQFF
J gene: TRBJ2-7; V gene: TRBV5-4; D gene: TRBD2; clone size: -; CDR3 DNA: TGTGCCAGCAGCTTGGGTACTAGCGGTACCTACGAGCAGTACTTC; CDR3 protein: CASSLGTSGTYEQYF
J gene: TRBJ2-2; V gene: TRBV6-4; D gene: TRBD2; clone size: -; CDR3 DNA: TGTGCCAGCAGTACTAGCGGAAGCACCGGGGAGCTGTTTTTT; CDR3 protein: CASSTSGSTGELFF